The next 6 T cell receptor beta chains were all read from a single sample in a study of blood T cell repertoires in COVID-19. The method was immunoSEQ multiplex PCR; TCRdb's version includes in-frame clones alone and lacks a portion of them. The sample yields 95,000 to 150,000 clones, around 80% seen once. The sequenced material came from peripheral blood. All receptors derive from a woman aged 45-60 years with acute or convalescent COVID-19.

This clone was picked up a small number of times. This chain uses TRBV9 with TRBJ2-2, with TRBD2 matching 13 bases. The germline gives CDR1 SGDLS, CDR2 YYNGEE. The length of the CDR3 is 19 residues. After removal of 4 bases from V and 5 bases from J, the junction contained 14 bases not matched to a gene. CDR3 nucleotide sequence: TGTGCCAGCAGCCGTAGGTCCCTGACTAGCGGGGGGATAACCGGGGAGCTGTTTTTT. Protein: CASSRRSLTSGGITGELFF.

The rearrangement uses TRBV10-3 and TRBJ2-1, with 12 bases that match TRBD2. This CDR3 has 17 amino acids. CDR1 is ENHRY and CDR2 is SYGVKD in the germline V gene. The V segment lost 4 bases and the J segment 0 bases; nucleotides outside the gene matches: 4. The CDR3 sequence: CAISGRTSGVSYNEQFF. The CDR3 DNA is TGTGCCATCAGTGGACGGACTAGCGGGGTCTCCTACAATGAGCAGTTCTTC.

The chain carries TRBV5-6 and TRBJ1-2; TRBD1 is a possible D gene (5 bases). This CDR3 spans 16 amino acids. V dropped 2 bases and J dropped 4 bases, with 18 bases sitting between them. The germline gives CDR1 SGHDT, CDR2 YYEEEE. CDR3 sequence: CASSFMPGGGTYGYTF. The CDR3 DNA reads TGTGCCAGCAGCTTCATGCCTGGAGGAGGGACCTATGGCTACACCTTC.

The chain links TRBV18 to TRBJ2-3, with a tentative D call TRBD2 (6 bases). The CDR3 spans 17 residues. The V end was cut by 2 bases, the J end by 0 bases, with 15 bases between. Per germline, CDR1 KGHSH and CDR2 LQKENI. For the CDR3, the DNA is TGTGCCAGCTCACCAGTAGCGGCTTTCCAAAGCACAGATACGCAGTATTTT. Its protein is CASSPVAAFQSTDTQYF.

The rearrangement links TRBV2 to TRBJ2-7, with D tentatively TRBD1 (6 bases). The germline V gene has CDR1 SNHLY and CDR2 FYNNEI. The CDR3 is 11 amino acids. V gave up 6 bases and J gave up 13 bases, with 16 bases separating them. The CDR3 sequence is CASSADRSRYF. CDR3 nucleotide sequence: TGTGCCAGCAGCGCCGACAGGTCCCGATACTTC.

V is TRBV7-9 and J is TRBJ2-3; possible D gene TRBD1, 6 bases. CDR3 length: 15 residues. The V gene lost 5 bases and the J gene lost 0 bases, with 12 bases spanning the gap. Germline loops: CDR1 SEHNR, CDR2 FQNEAQ (reference sequence). The chain's CDR3 is CASSQAGASTDTQYF. For the CDR3, the DNA is TGTGCCAGCAGCCAGGCAGGGGCTAGCACAGATACGCAGTATTTT.